The next 10 T cell receptor beta chains were all read from a single sample in a study of blood T cell repertoires in COVID-19. Produced via immunoSEQ multiplex PCR; TCRdb's table is partial and in-frame only. The sample holds some 520,000 clones, 89% seen once. Sequencing was carried out using peripheral blood. Every receptor here comes from a man younger than 35 with COVID-19, enrolled during active disease.

In its sample, this clone was seen a few times. V usage is TRBV19 and J usage is TRBJ1-6, with 8 bases that match TRBD1. Per the germline V gene, CDR1 is LNHDA and CDR2 is SQIVND (reference sequence). With 5 bases clipped from V and 14 bases from J, the junction kept 20 bases outside the gene matches. The CDR3 spans 17 residues. The CDR3 DNA is TGTGCCAGTAGTCTTCGGGGACAGGACGCTCGAGGGGTAGCCCTCCACTTT. This encodes CASSLRGQDARGVALHF. Supplemented by reference TRBV19 and TRBJ1-6, the full variable domain reads DGGITQSPKYLFRKEGQNVTLSCEQNLNHDAMYWYRQDPGQGLRLIYYSQIVNDFQKGDIAEGYSVSREKKESFPLTVTSAQKNPTAFYLCASSLRGQDARGVALHFGNGTRLTVT.

The genes are TRBV3-1 (or the pseudogene TRBV3-2) and TRBJ1-2, with 11 bases fitting TRBD1. Germline V gene data show CDR1 as LGHDT and CDR2 as YNNKEL (reference sequence). This CDR3 has 18 residues. V gave up 2 bases and J gave up 6 bases; unmatched junction bases: 14. The DNA of the CDR3 is TGTGCCAGCAGCCAAAATCGATACGGGACAGGGGGAGGCGATGGCTACACCTTC. As protein: CASSQNRYGTGGGDGYTF.

The gene calls are TRBV30 and TRBJ2-7, with 7 bases identical to TRBD2. Germline CDR1 GTSNPN, CDR2 SVGIG (reference sequence). The CDR3 has 15 amino acids. V gave up 0 bases and J gave up 0 bases; unmatched junction bases: 5. CDR3 nucleotide sequence: TGTGCCTGGAGTGTGGGAGGGATGAGCTCCTACGAGCAGTACTTC. Translating gives CAWSVGGMSSYEQYF.

This chain connects TRBV29-1 to TRBJ2-7; perhaps TRBD2 as D (5 bases). This CDR3 comprises 13 residues. The germline V gene has CDR1 SQVTM and CDR2 ANQGSEA. V lost 4 bases, J lost 7 bases, and 17 bases lay in between. CDR3 sequence (DNA): TGCAGCGTTGTGGGCCTAGCCGTGGGAGAGCAGTACTTC. Protein sequence: CSVVGLAVGEQYF.

This clone was found once. This chain links TRBV9 with TRBJ2-3; TRBD2 aligns across 9 bases. V lost 4 bases, J lost 4 bases, and 10 bases stayed unmatched. CDR1 is SGDLS, CDR2 YYNGEE, per germline. The CDR3 sequence is 16 residues long. The CDR3 coding sequence is TGTGCCAGCAGCCCCCAGGGTAGCGGGAGCGCAGATACGCAGTATTTT. Translation: CASSPQGSGSADTQYF.

DNA of the CDR3: TGCGCCAGCAGCCAAGGGTGGGGCGGGGCCTCTGGAAACACCATATATTTT. This codes for CASSQGWGGASGNTIYF. The chain is built from TRBV4-1 and TRBJ1-3; maybe TRBD1 (5 bases). The CDR3 runs 17 residues. CDR1 MGHRA and CDR2 YSYEKL come from the germline V gene. Trimming stripped 1 base from V and 0 bases from J, with 13 bases between.

A single count supports this clone. This chain uses TRBV3-1 (or the pseudogene TRBV3-2) with TRBJ2-2, with TRBD1 matching over 10 bases. The CDR3 is 14 amino acids. The V gene end was trimmed by 4 bases and the J gene end by 6 bases; junction bases not matched to a gene: 2. CDR1 and CDR2 from the germline V gene are LGHDT and YNNKEL (reference sequence). The CDR3 reads CASSRDRGPGELFF. The CDR3 DNA reads TGTGCCAGCAGCCGCGACAGGGGGCCCGGGGAGCTGTTTTTT.

Only one count was recorded for this clone. CDR3 amino acids: CASSEALETQYF. The CDR3 region has the DNA TGTGCCAGCAGCGAGGCCCTGGAGACCCAGTACTTC. This chain joins TRBV5-6 and TRBJ2-5; no clear D. The germline CDR1 and CDR2 sequences are SGHDT and YYEEEE. Trimming removed 4 bases at V and 5 bases at J, with 9 bases between. CDR3 length: 12 residues.

The chain combines TRBV7-2 with TRBJ2-7; no clear D gene. CDR3 length equals 13 residues. Trimming cost V 5 bases and J 2 bases, with 10 bases left between them. The V gene's germline CDR1 is SGHTA and CDR2 FQGNSA. The CDR3 DNA reads TGTGCCAGCAGCCGTTACGGTCCCTACGAGCAGTACTTC. It is translated as CASSRYGPYEQYF.

The rearrangement links TRBV15 to TRBJ1-5; possibly TRBD1 for D (6 bases). The CDR3 contains 13 residues. Looked up from germline, CDR1 is LNHNV and CDR2 is YYDKDF (reference sequence). V lost 3 bases, J lost 4 bases, and 7 bases lay in between. The CDR3 nucleotides are TGTGCCACCAGCAGGGGGGCTAATCAGCCCCAGCATTTT. It encodes CATSRGANQPQHF.